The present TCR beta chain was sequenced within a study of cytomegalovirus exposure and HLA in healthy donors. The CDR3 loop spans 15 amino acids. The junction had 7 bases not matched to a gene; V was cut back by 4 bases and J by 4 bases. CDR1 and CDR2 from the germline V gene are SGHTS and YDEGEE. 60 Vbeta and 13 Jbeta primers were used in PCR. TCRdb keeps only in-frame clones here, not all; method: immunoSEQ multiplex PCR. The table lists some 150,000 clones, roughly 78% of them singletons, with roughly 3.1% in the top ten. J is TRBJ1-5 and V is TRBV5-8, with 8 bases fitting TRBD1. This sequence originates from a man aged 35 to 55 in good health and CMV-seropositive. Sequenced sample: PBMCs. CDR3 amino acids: CASSLDREENQPQHF. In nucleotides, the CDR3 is TGTGCCAGCAGCCTGGACAGGGAAGAGAATCAGCCCCAGCATTTT.